This is a list of T cell receptor beta chains from one sample in a study of T cells after yellow fever vaccination. TCRdb re-called the 5' RACE reads with MiXCR, one entry per CDR3 protein. The sample includes fewer than 450,000 distinct CDR3 sequences, roughly 8% seen only once; the top ten take under 20%. Sequenced here: PBMCs, sampled more than 35 days after the first yellow fever vaccination. All receptors derive from a man younger than 35 who received the YFV17D yellow fever vaccine. Each CDR3 is given with its conserved first and last residue. A D gene is named only where the DNA matches it firmly. Some rows have no size entry. The others give once, few or many, or a class for an expanded clone.

cdr3_aa cdr3_nt clone_size v_call d_call j_call
CASSLGDANFYEQYF TGCGCCAGCAGCTTGGGGGACGCCAACTTCTACGAGCAGTACTTC many TRBV5-1 - TRBJ2-7
CASRVSQEASPLHF TGTGCCAGCAGGGTTTCACAGGAGGCCTCACCCCTCCACTTT many TRBV6-1 - TRBJ1-6
CASSDGTSGNNEQFF TGTGCCAGCAGCGACGGGACTAGCGGGAACAATGAGCAGTTCTTC - TRBV7-2 TRBD2 TRBJ2-1
CASSRSWTGSGNTIYF TGCGCCAGCAGCCGTAGTTGGACAGGCTCTGGAAACACCATATATTTT many TRBV4-3 TRBD1 TRBJ1-3
CSASTLDGYTF TGCAGTGCTTCTACCTTGGATGGCTACACCTTC - TRBV20-1 - TRBJ1-2
CASSLEGRGGSTDTQYF TGCGCCAGCAGCTTGGAGGGGCGGGGGGGATCCACAGATACGCAGTATTTT many TRBV5-1 TRBD2 TRBJ2-3
CASSPSQGAVNQPQHF TGTGCCAGCTCACCGTCGCAGGGGGCGGTCAATCAGCCCCAGCATTTT many TRBV18 TRBD1 TRBJ1-5
CASSPRGLADLNEQFF TGTGCCAGCTCACCACGGGGGCTAGCGGACCTGAATGAGCAGTTCTTC many TRBV18 - TRBJ2-1
CSVGFLGGNIQYF TGCAGCGTTGGATTTCTGGGAGGGAACATTCAGTACTTC - TRBV29-1 TRBD2 TRBJ2-4
CASSYSKLPLAGNPNTGELFF TGTGCCAGCAGTTACTCTAAACTCCCACTAGCGGGGAACCCGAACACCGGGGAGCTGTTTTTT - TRBV6-2/TRBV6-3 TRBD2 TRBJ2-2
CASSSVYRGPSPLHF TGTGCCAGCAGTTCAGTATACAGGGGGCCATCACCCCTCCACTTT - TRBV27 TRBD1 TRBJ1-6
CASSVADETQYF TGTGCCAGCAGCGTAGCTGACGAGACCCAGTACTTC many TRBV9 - TRBJ2-5
CSARGLGVSLEQFF TGCAGTGCTAGGGGACTAGGTGTTAGCCTTGAGCAGTTCTTC few TRBV20-1 TRBD2 TRBJ2-1
CASSASDRGGETQYF TGTGCCAGCAGTGCCTCGGACAGGGGCGGGGAGACCCAGTACTTC few TRBV25-1 TRBD1 TRBJ2-5
CASSLGANQETQYF TGCGCCAGCAGCTTGGGAGCCAATCAAGAGACCCAGTACTTC few TRBV5-1 - TRBJ2-5
CSARDPLVRGSYNEQFF TGCAGTGCTAGAGACCCCCTCGTGCGTGGGTCTTACAATGAGCAGTTCTTC - TRBV20-1 - TRBJ2-1
CASSLDGFNEKLFF TGCGCCAGCAGCTTGGACGGGTTTAATGAAAAACTGTTTTTT few TRBV5-1 - TRBJ1-4
CASSIDRSGELFF TGCGCCAGCAGCATCGACAGGTCCGGGGAGCTGTTTTTT few TRBV5-1 - TRBJ2-2
CASRKTGTGASNEQFF TGTGCCAGCAGGAAAACCGGGACGGGGGCCTCCAATGAGCAGTTCTTC many TRBV2 - TRBJ2-1
CASSLSPEGEQFF TGTGCCAGCAGCTTAAGCCCCGAGGGGGAGCAGTTCTTC - TRBV7-3 - TRBJ2-1
CASGIGGTEETQYF TGTGCCAGCGGAATTGGGGGGACCGAAGAGACCCAGTACTTC few TRBV5-5 - TRBJ2-5
CSARYTHRTDTQYF TGCAGTGCTAGATACACTCATCGCACAGATACGCAGTATTTT few TRBV20-1 - TRBJ2-3
CASGYSGALDTQYF TGTGCCAGCGGGTATAGCGGGGCCCTGGATACGCAGTATTTT - TRBV5-6 TRBD2 TRBJ2-3
CASSLMGNRGTEAFF TGTGCCAGCAGTTTAATGGGGAACAGGGGGACTGAAGCTTTCTTT - TRBV12-3/TRBV12-4 TRBD1 TRBJ1-1
CASSWRSDYGYTF TGCGCCAGCAGTTGGAGGTCCGACTATGGCTACACCTTC many TRBV4-3 - TRBJ1-2
CASSATPGQGAWTGELFF TGTGCCAGCAGTGCAACACCCGGACAGGGGGCTTGGACCGGGGAGCTGTTTTTT - TRBV25-1 TRBD1 TRBJ2-2
CASRPLAGVADTQYF TGTGCCAGCAGACCCCTAGCGGGGGTGGCAGATACGCAGTATTTT few TRBV28 TRBD2 TRBJ2-3
CASSEVGQGDEQYF TGTGCCAGCAGTGAGGTGGGACAGGGTGACGAGCAGTACTTC - TRBV2 TRBD1 TRBJ2-7